This T cell receptor beta chain comes out of a study of blood T cell repertoires in COVID-19. Across the study: Whether acute or convalescent, the COVID-19 samples came from the United States, Italy and Spain. The analysed material was cDNA or gDNA that came from T cells, B-cell-depleted T cells, or PBMCs.

This CDR3 is 13 amino acids long. V lost 6 bases and J lost 2, with 11 bases in between. Per the authors' pipeline: Amplifying reference gene primers gave estimates of nucleated cell counts. Sequencing was performed with immunoSEQ multiplex PCR; in TCRdb, only in-frame clones are kept and a portion is missing. V and J calls and clone size are as listed in that table; D and trimming were resolved from the DNA. The data show 95,000 to 100,000 clones, over 80% seen once. Sequenced: peripheral blood. The gene calls are TRBV12-3 or TRBV12-4 and TRBJ2-7; tentatively, D is TRBD1 (6 bases). This receptor was obtained from a man aged 50 to 59 with acute or convalescent COVID-19. The CDR3 loop reads CASSGQTPYEQYF. The CDR3 DNA sequence: TGTGCCAGCAGCGGACAGACCCCCTACGAGCAGTACTTC.